This T cell receptor beta chain originates from a study of OX40 agonist ivuxolimab in advanced cancers. In the case of this clone: Its specificity is unknown.

Study-wide findings and caveats: There were also nonresponders showing low normalized T-cell clonal expansion.

Using immunoSEQ multiplex PCR, the repertoire was profiled, and TCRdb retains in-frame clones only, with some absent. Of some 26,000 clones in the sample, roughly 77% were seen once. The CDR3 runs 14 residues. V was clipped by 4 bases and J by 4 bases, with 13 bases between them. Germline CDR1 and CDR2: LGHNA and YNFKEQ. The chain joins TRBV4-2 to TRBJ1-1; D is undetermined. The clonotype comes from an adult with an advanced solid tumor such as melanoma, head and neck, liver or kidney cancer. The sequences come from CD4+ or CD8+ T cells sorted from blood, collected in a trial of the OX40 agonist ivuxolimab. The CDR3 bases are TGTGCCAGCAGCCCACCCTCGAGGGCCACTGAAGCTTTCTTT. This codes for CASSPPSRATEAFF.